The 28 T cell receptor beta chains presented below share a single source sample, sequenced in a study of identifying expanded T cells in peripheral blood. Repertoires were generated with immunoSEQ multiplex PCR, while TCRdb's copy carries only in-frame clones and drops some. The data show tens of thousands of clones, 80% to 85% seen once. The sequenced material came from blood. The receptors were sampled from a person aged 18 to 69 in good health.

This clone was found a few times. V usage is TRBV10-3 and J usage is TRBJ1-2, with 7 bases fitting TRBD1. Germline V lookup: CDR1 ENHRY, CDR2 SYGVKD. The CDR3 has 13 amino acids. With 4 bases clipped from V and 8 bases from J, the junction kept 7 bases outside the gene matches. The CDR3 here is CAISANRGEGYTF. CDR3 nucleotides: TGTGCCATCAGTGCTAACAGGGGAGAAGGCTACACCTTC.

J is TRBJ2-2 and V is TRBV18; D not resolved. The CDR3 is 15 residues long. Germline CDR1 KGHSH, CDR2 LQKENI. V gave up 0 bases and J gave up 6 bases, with 11 bases separating them. The CDR3 is CASSPPTTSSGELFF. The DNA of the CDR3 is TGTGCCAGCTCACCACCGACGACAAGCTCCGGGGAGCTGTTTTTT.

This chain connects TRBV19 to TRBJ2-7; TRBD2 matches 10 bases. The CDR3 contains 19 residues. The junction had 15 bases not matched to a gene; V was cut back by 4 bases and J by 0 bases. Germline V CDR1 and CDR2: LNHDA, SQIVND (reference sequence). The CDR3 DNA sequence: TGTGCCAGTAGTAATCCAGGGGGCGGACTAGCGGAGTCCTCCTACGAGCAGTACTTC. This sequence encodes CASSNPGGGLAESSYEQYF.

This chain links TRBV4-2 with TRBJ1-5; TRBD1 might be the D (6 bases). This CDR3 has 21 residues. Per germline, CDR1 LGHNA and CDR2 YNFKEQ. Trimming cost V 2 bases and J 0 bases, with 26 bases left between them. The CDR3 DNA reads TGTGCCAGCAGCCAACCTATTCCGGGAGGGGGGGCTTTGTATAGCAATCAGCCCCAGCATTTT. It is translated as CASSQPIPGGGALYSNQPQHF.

This clone came up a few times. This chain joins TRBV5-6 and TRBJ1-1, with D unresolved. CDR1 and CDR2 from the germline V gene are SGHDT and YYEEEE. The V end lost 0 bases, the J end lost 6 bases, and 9 bases lay between the germline ends. The CDR3 runs 13 residues. CDR3 loop: CASSLEWGAEAFF. The CDR3 nucleotides are TGTGCCAGCAGCTTGGAGTGGGGAGCTGAAGCTTTCTTT.

This clone was seen more than once but under ten times. This chain joins TRBV2 and TRBJ1-4, with D possibly matching TRBD1 (6 bases). This CDR3 has 15 residues. Looked up from germline, CDR1 is SNHLY and CDR2 is FYNNEI. V shed 7 bases and J shed 4 bases, with 16 bases lying between them. CDR3 loop: CASKGGTQINEKLFF. In DNA form, the CDR3 reads TGTGCCAGCAAGGGGGGCACACAGATTAATGAAAAACTGTTTTTT.

V usage is TRBV5-5 and J usage is TRBJ1-1; no clear D. V lost 0 bases, J lost 9 bases, and 15 bases lay in between. Germline CDR1 SGHKS, CDR2 YYEKEE (reference sequence). This CDR3 comprises 14 residues. Here the CDR3 reads CASSLAPPETQAFF. The CDR3, as DNA: TGTGCCAGCAGCTTGGCCCCCCCAGAGACCCAAGCTTTCTTT.

The V and J genes are TRBV5-4 and TRBJ2-5; TRBD1 matches at 7 bases. V trimming: 4 bases; J trimming: 0 bases; junction bases outside the gene matches: 9. CDR3 length: 16 residues. Germline CDR1 is SGHNT and CDR2 is YYREEE (reference sequence). This CDR3 is CASSPRDRRNQETQYF. The CDR3 nucleotides are TGTGCCAGCAGCCCTCGGGACAGACGGAACCAAGAGACCCAGTACTTC.

J is TRBJ2-7 and V is TRBV29-1, with D maybe TRBD1 (6 bases). Per the germline V gene, CDR1 is SQVTM and CDR2 is ANQGSEA. V was trimmed by 6 bases and J by 2 bases, leaving 20 bases between them. This CDR3 comprises 15 residues. The CDR3 bases are TGCAGCGTCGCGGACAGTTCCGAAGGTCCCTACGAGCAGTACTTC. Amino acids: CSVADSSEGPYEQYF.

The chain carries TRBV6-5 and TRBJ1-2; D call uncertain. Trimming pared 5 bases from V and 4 bases from J, leaving 11 bases between. The V gene's germline CDR1 is MNHEY and CDR2 SVGAGI. This CDR3 comprises 13 residues. CDR3 DNA sequence: TGTGCCAGCAGTCCTACAGAACTCTATGGCTACACCTTC. This gives the protein CASSPTELYGYTF.

V gene TRBV7-9 combines with J gene TRBJ1-2; 8 bases agree with TRBD1. CDR1 and CDR2 (germline): SEHNR, FQNEAQ (reference sequence). The CDR3 loop spans 13 amino acids. V gave up 5 bases and J gave up 3 bases; unmatched junction bases: 2. This chain's CDR3 is CASSPGGDYGYTF. CDR3 sequence (DNA): TGTGCCAGCAGCCCAGGGGGCGACTATGGCTACACCTTC.

The gene calls are TRBV5-4 and TRBJ2-5; D not resolved. The V and J ends lost 0 bases and 1 base respectively, with 4 bases between them. Germline V gene lookup returns CDR1 SGHNT and CDR2 YYREEE (reference sequence). The CDR3 spans 13 residues. The CDR3 sequence: CASSLDVQETQYF. Here the CDR3 DNA reads TGTGCCAGCAGCTTGGATGTCCAAGAGACCCAGTACTTC.

The chain joins TRBV9 to TRBJ2-7; tentatively, D is TRBD1 (5 bases). Trimming pared 2 bases from V and 0 bases from J, leaving 18 bases between. The CDR3 is made up of 17 amino acids. The germline CDR1 and CDR2 sequences are SGDLS and YYNGEE. CDR3 sequence (DNA): TGTGCCAGCAGCGTGCAGCCCTACACGACAGACTCCTACGAGCAGTACTTC. It specifies CASSVQPYTTDSYEQYF.

This chain joins TRBV5-6 and TRBJ2-7; no firm D call. V was pared by 2 bases and J by 9 bases, with 15 bases between. CDR3 size: 13 residues. Germline lookup yields CDR1 SGHDT and CDR2 YYEEEE. CDR3 bases: TGTGCCAGCAGCTTTTCTCTGAGCTATGGGCAGTACTTC. Protein product: CASSFSLSYGQYF.

This chain uses TRBV7-8 with TRBJ2-7; 10 nucleotides line up with TRBD1. CDR3 size: 15 residues. V shed 7 bases and J 5 bases; nucleotides not matched to a gene: 11. Germline CDR1 SGHVS, CDR2 FQNEAQ. The CDR3 here is CASIARQGAIDEQYF. For the CDR3, the DNA is TGTGCCAGCATCGCCCGACAGGGGGCGATCGACGAGCAGTACTTC.

The chain links TRBV7-9 to TRBJ1-4, with D perhaps TRBD1 (5 bases). Per germline, CDR1 SEHNR and CDR2 FQNEAQ (reference sequence). The CDR3 has 14 residues. Trimming left V 5 bases short and J 4 bases short, with 11 bases between. The CDR3 sequence is CASSPGPINEKLFF. The CDR3 region has the DNA TGTGCCAGCAGCCCGGGACCGATTAATGAAAAACTGTTTTTT.

This clone came up a few times. This chain links TRBV6-6 with TRBJ1-2; TRBD1 might be the D (5 bases). Germline CDR1 reads MNHNY; CDR2 reads SVGAGI (reference sequence). V was pared by 2 bases and J by 7 bases, with 17 bases between. This CDR3 spans 15 amino acids. CDR3 loop: CASSYSERGFGGYTF. The CDR3 DNA is TGTGCCAGCAGTTACAGCGAGCGGGGGTTCGGTGGCTACACCTTC.

This chain uses TRBV7-8 with TRBJ1-1; 9 nucleotides line up with TRBD1. Per the germline V gene, CDR1 is SGHVS and CDR2 is FQNEAQ. V shed 1 base and J 4 bases; nucleotides not matched to a gene: 4. CDR3 size: 15 residues. CDR3 loop: CASSLVDRGGTEAFF. DNA of the CDR3: TGTGCCAGCAGCTTAGTCGACAGGGGGGGCACTGAAGCTTTCTTT.

V is TRBV7-2 and J is TRBJ2-3, with D unresolved. The germline CDR1 and CDR2 sequences are SGHTA and FQGNSA. There are 13 residues in the CDR3. V lost 3 bases to trimming and J lost 11 bases, with 15 bases between them. The CDR3 region is CASSFEPLSVQYF. In DNA form, the CDR3 reads TGTGCCAGCAGCTTCGAACCCCTTTCGGTGCAGTATTTT.

The genes are TRBV7-8 and TRBJ2-7; 12 bases align to TRBD2. Germline-derived CDR1 and CDR2 are SGHVS and FQNEAQ. The trim removed 3 bases at V and 4 bases at J, leaving 13 bases unmatched. The CDR3 runs to 18 residues. Here the CDR3 reads CASSLGTSGFNVQYEQYF. CDR3 sequence (DNA): TGTGCCAGCAGCTTGGGGACTAGCGGGTTTAACGTACAATACGAGCAGTACTTC.

The chain uses TRBV19 and TRBJ1-2; D call uncertain. Germline-derived CDR1 and CDR2 are LNHDA and SQIVND (reference sequence). The CDR3 is 15 amino acids. V was trimmed by 4 bases and J by 0 bases, leaving 12 bases between them. The chain's CDR3 is CASSKGVGSNYGYTF. In DNA form, the CDR3 reads TGTGCCAGTAGTAAGGGTGTCGGATCTAACTATGGCTACACCTTC.

The V and J genes are TRBV5-1 and TRBJ2-2; 8 bases align to TRBD2. CDR1 is SGHRS and CDR2 is YFSETQ in the germline V gene. The CDR3 spans 16 residues. V trimming: 2 bases; J trimming: 5 bases; junction bases outside the gene matches: 8. The CDR3 reads CASSLLAERGTGELFF. In DNA, the CDR3 is TGCGCCAGCAGCTTACTAGCGGAGAGGGGAACCGGGGAGCTGTTTTTT.

CDR3 bases: TGCAGTGCCCAGAGAACAGATACGCAGTATTTT. It translates to CSAQRTDTQYF. This chain uses TRBV20-1 with TRBJ2-3; D is unresolved. The ends were cut back, 6 bases at V and 3 bases at J, with 7 bases in the middle. This CDR3 comprises 11 residues. Germline lookup yields CDR1 DFQATT and CDR2 SNEGSKA (reference sequence).

The genes are TRBV18 and TRBJ2-7; 13 bases align to TRBD2. The germline CDR1 and CDR2 sequences are KGHSH and LQKENI. The CDR3 is made up of 16 amino acids. J was trimmed by 4 bases and V by 3 bases; bases with no gene match: 6. The chain's CDR3 is CASSPPLAGGGYEQYF. The CDR3 DNA is TGTGCCAGCTCACCTCCACTAGCGGGAGGGGGTTACGAGCAGTACTTC. The full variable domain, in which reference TRBV18 and TRBJ2-7 provide the parts outside the CDR3, is NAGVMQNPRHLVRRRGQEARLRCSPMKGHSHVYWYRQLPEEGLKFMVYLQKENIIDESGMPKERFSAEFPKEGPSILRIQQVVRGDSAAYFCASSPPLAGGGYEQYFGPGTRLTVT.

The genes are TRBV4-1 and TRBJ2-7; 7 bases match TRBD1. Trimming removed 1 base from V and 5 bases from J; junction bases left unmatched: 5. Germline lookup yields CDR1 MGHRA and CDR2 YSYEKL. The CDR3 loop spans 14 amino acids. The CDR3 region is CASSQGTGMDEQYF. DNA of the CDR3: TGCGCCAGCAGCCAAGGGACAGGCATGGACGAGCAGTACTTC.

This sequence joins TRBV18 and TRBJ1-3; a weak D match, TRBD1 (5 bases). The V gene lost 0 bases and the J gene lost 4 bases, with 13 bases spanning the gap. Looked up from germline, CDR1 is KGHSH and CDR2 is LQKENI. This CDR3 is built from 16 residues. The CDR3 region is CASSPPIGGTGNTIYF. CDR3 nucleotide sequence: TGTGCCAGCTCACCACCGATCGGGGGTACAGGAAACACCATATATTTT.

This chain connects TRBV9 to TRBJ2-7; no definite D call. Germline CDR1 and CDR2: SGDLS and YYNGEE. V was pared by 0 bases and J by 1 base, with 11 bases between. This CDR3 has 15 amino acids. The CDR3 loop reads CASSVAIAASYEQYF. Written as DNA, the CDR3 is TGTGCCAGCAGCGTAGCGATTGCAGCTTCCTACGAGCAGTACTTC.

The chain combines TRBV28 with TRBJ2-7; 11 positions match TRBD1. Germline-derived CDR1 and CDR2 are MDHEN and SYDVKM. This CDR3 has 15 amino acids. V dropped 2 bases and J dropped 6; count of bases not matched to a gene: 6. The CDR3: CASSLEGQGGSEQYF. DNA for the CDR3: TGTGCCAGCAGTTTAGAGGGACAGGGGGGCTCCGAGCAGTACTTC.